Listed below are T cell receptor beta chains from one sample, sequenced in a study of CD8+ T cells in alopecia areata. Libraries were prepared by immunoSEQ multiplex PCR; TCRdb keeps only in-frame clonotypes and omits some of them. The sample lists 45,000 to 60,000 clones, over 95% occurring once. Sequenced material: CD8+ T cells sorted from blood, taken at week 0. All receptors derive from a human donor with alopecia areata. Each CDR3 is given with its conserved first and last residue. The order of the fields is J gene, V gene, D gene, CDR3 protein. The D gene is left open where the match is weak.

TRBJ2-1,TRBV2,.,CASIPSLQNEQFF
TRBJ1-1,TRBV4-3,.,CASSQDLQSEAFF
TRBJ1-1,TRBV28,.,CASSLEMSEAFF
TRBJ2-7,TRBV29-1,.,CSVGFNGYEQYF
TRBJ2-7,TRBV4-1,.,CASSLYAASVPYEQYF
TRBJ2-2,TRBV7-9,.,CASSLVRLDTGELFF
TRBJ2-1,TRBV2,TRBD2,CASSGVAGGSVINEQFF
TRBJ2-7,TRBV2,.,CASSDSARYSYEQYF
TRBJ2-1,TRBV29-1,TRBD2,CSVDAPSGGNNEQFF
TRBJ2-5,TRBV7-6,TRBD1,CASSVWVLGQISSFPGTQYF
TRBJ2-7,TRBV4-1,.,CASSQWTIRPSGYEQYF
TRBJ1-1,TRBV19,.,CASSISPQAMNTEAFF
TRBJ1-2,TRBV25-1,.,CASSESLGWGYTF
TRBJ2-5,TRBV6-6,TRBD2,CASSPGGRQETQYF
TRBJ2-3,TRBV25-1,.,CASSVGFTDTQYF
TRBJ2-3,TRBV7-3,.,CASSFSPGLTDTQYF
TRBJ2-6,TRBV27,.,CASSYSSGYPGANVLTF
TRBJ2-3,TRBV14,.,CASSQDGSVLDTQYF
TRBJ2-1,TRBV4-2,.,CASREAGAYNEQFF
TRBJ2-7,TRBV7-8,TRBD1,CASRTGTGSYEQYF
TRBJ2-7,TRBV29-1,.,CSVLTARSYEQYF
TRBJ2-7,TRBV7-2,TRBD1,CASSLERSGRGPSYEQYF
TRBJ2-2,TRBV27,TRBD1,CASSRTGTGELFF
TRBJ2-7,TRBV29-1,TRBD2,CSVERSSGGLYEQYF
TRBJ1-6,TRBV2,.,CASSEASPYNSPLHF
TRBJ2-7,TRBV30,TRBD1,CACTSSDRSLGYEQYF
TRBJ1-2,TRBV23-1,TRBD1,CASSQSQGTGGYYGYTF
TRBJ2-7,TRBV7-9,.,CASISTSDYEQYF
TRBJ1-2,TRBV27,.,CASSLGAGDYGYTF
TRBJ1-5,TRBV10-3,.,CASQIDSNQPQHF
TRBJ2-1,TRBV4-1,.,CASSQDRATRYEQFF
TRBJ2-3,TRBV10-3,TRBD2,CAISVTSGGADRNTDTRYF
TRBJ2-3,TRBV15,.,CATSRVRDGTDTQYF
TRBJ2-3,TRBV13,.,CASSPTLLDTQYF
TRBJ2-7,TRBV27,.,CASRRVGAYEQYF
TRBJ2-2,TRBV27,TRBD1,CASSGQGASGELFF
TRBJ2-2,TRBV2,TRBD2,CATSSGTPPGELFF
TRBJ2-1,TRBV9,.,CASSVAGESYNEQFF
TRBJ2-3,TRBV7-2,.,CASSLVGSGEERTDTQYF
TRBJ1-6,TRBV4-3,TRBD1,CASSQARTGGSPLHF
TRBJ2-2,TRBV28,TRBD2,CASSLITPSTSGEPNTGELFF
TRBJ2-2,TRBV7-7,.,CASSPRVTRGDGELFF
TRBJ2-2,TRBV25-1,.,CASTKYTGELFF
TRBJ2-7,TRBV5-1,.,CASSLGEGVYEQYF
TRBJ2-7,TRBV7-9,.,CASGDSIHEQYF
TRBJ1-5,TRBV4-1,.,CASSQERNQPQHF
TRBJ2-7,TRBV5-6,.,CASSSAYSYEQYF
TRBJ2-1,TRBV5-4,TRBD2,CASSSSGGNEQFF
TRBJ2-1,TRBV4-3,TRBD2,CASSQRAIAGGPYNEQFF
TRBJ2-3,TRBV7-2,.,CASSPGTILTDTQYF
TRBJ1-5,TRBV7-9,TRBD1,CASSLAGQGRGQPQHF
TRBJ1-4,TRBV4-3,.,CASSQEVLLHEKLFF
TRBJ2-6,TRBV7-9,.,CASSYYPSGANVLTF